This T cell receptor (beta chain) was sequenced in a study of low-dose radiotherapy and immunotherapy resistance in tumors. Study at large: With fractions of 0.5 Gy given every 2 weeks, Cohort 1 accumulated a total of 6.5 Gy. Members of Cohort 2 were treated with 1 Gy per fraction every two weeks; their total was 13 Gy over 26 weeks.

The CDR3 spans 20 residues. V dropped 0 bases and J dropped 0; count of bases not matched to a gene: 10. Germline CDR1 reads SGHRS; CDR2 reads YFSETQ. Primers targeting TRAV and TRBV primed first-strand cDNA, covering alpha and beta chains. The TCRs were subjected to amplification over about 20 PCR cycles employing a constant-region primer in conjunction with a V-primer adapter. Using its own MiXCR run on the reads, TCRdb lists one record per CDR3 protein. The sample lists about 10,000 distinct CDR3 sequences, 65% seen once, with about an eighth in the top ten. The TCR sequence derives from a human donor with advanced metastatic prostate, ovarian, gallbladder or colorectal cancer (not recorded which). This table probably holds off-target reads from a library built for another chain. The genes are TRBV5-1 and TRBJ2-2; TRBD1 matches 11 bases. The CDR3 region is CASSLAGTGGPFANTGELFF. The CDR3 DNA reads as TGCGCCAGCAGCTTGGCCGGGACAGGGGGTCCGTTCGCGAACACCGGGGAGCTGTTTTTT.